This T cell receptor (beta chain) was captured by sequencing in a study of PD-L1 blockade in urothelial cancer. The CDR3 covers 14 residues. The V gene's germline CDR1 is SGHNT and CDR2 YYREEE (reference sequence). The V end was cut by 2 bases, the J end by 1 base, with 9 bases between. Time point given: pretreatment peripheral blood. A total of 1 to 8 samples per patient were collected pretreatment and on-treatment. Every PCR received spiked-in synthetic TCR analog templates. Produced via immunoSEQ multiplex PCR; TCRdb's table is partial and in-frame only. Altogether 45,000 to 50,000 clones are present, approximately 78% being singletons, with the ten largest covering approximately 1.7%. Concerning this clone itself: Its antigen is undetermined.

Study observations and caveats: Pretreatment TCR clonality in blood, when below the median, was predictive of better survival. Greater 3-week expansion of tumor-associated blood clones was recorded for durable-benefit patients.

Sequencing used PBMCs, obtained around atezolizumab (anti-PD-L1) treatment. The V call is TRBV5-4, the J call TRBJ2-5; D is unclear. The clonotype was recovered from a man aged 50 or older with urothelial cancer. The CDR3 loop reads CASSFGQSQETQYF. DNA of the CDR3: TGTGCCAGCAGCTTTGGGCAGTCCCAAGAGACCCAGTACTTC.